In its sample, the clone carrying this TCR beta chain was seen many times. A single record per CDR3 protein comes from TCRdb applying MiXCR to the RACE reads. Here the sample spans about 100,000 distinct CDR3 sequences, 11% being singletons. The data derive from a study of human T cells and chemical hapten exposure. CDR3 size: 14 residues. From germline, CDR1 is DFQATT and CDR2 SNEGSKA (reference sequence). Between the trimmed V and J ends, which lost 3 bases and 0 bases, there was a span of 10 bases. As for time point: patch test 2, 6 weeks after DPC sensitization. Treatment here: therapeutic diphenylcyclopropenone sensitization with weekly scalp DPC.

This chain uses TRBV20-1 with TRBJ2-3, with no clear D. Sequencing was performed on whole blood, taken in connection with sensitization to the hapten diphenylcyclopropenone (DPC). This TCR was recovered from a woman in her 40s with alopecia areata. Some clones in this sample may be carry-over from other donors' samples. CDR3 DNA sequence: TGCAGTGCTAGGTCGGCGGTTAGCACAGATACGCAGTATTTT. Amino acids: CSARSAVSTDTQYF.